This T cell receptor beta chain is from a study of T cells after yellow fever vaccination. TCRdb processed the 5' RACE reads anew with MiXCR; each CDR3 protein has one entry. The sample has some 300,000 distinct CDR3 sequences, roughly 9% seen once; the top ten hold 3% to 3.5%. V was cut by 6 bases and J by 0 bases, with 9 bases left in between. Germline loops: CDR1 DFQATT, CDR2 SNEGSKA (reference sequence). The CDR3 extends over 12 amino acids. About this clonotype itself: Its target is not known.

Overall study findings and caveats: One caveat is that FACS-sorted repertoires could contain abundant clonotypes contaminating from the bulk population.

This clonotype was sampled from a man aged 18 to 29 who received the YFV17D yellow fever vaccine. This specimen was CD4+ T cells sorted from PBMCs, taken 5 days after the yellow fever booster vaccination. This chain connects TRBV20-1 to TRBJ2-7, with D unresolved. CDR3 bases: TGCAGTGCCGCAAAAGACTCCTACGAGCAGTACGTC. Its translation is CSAAKDSYEQYV.